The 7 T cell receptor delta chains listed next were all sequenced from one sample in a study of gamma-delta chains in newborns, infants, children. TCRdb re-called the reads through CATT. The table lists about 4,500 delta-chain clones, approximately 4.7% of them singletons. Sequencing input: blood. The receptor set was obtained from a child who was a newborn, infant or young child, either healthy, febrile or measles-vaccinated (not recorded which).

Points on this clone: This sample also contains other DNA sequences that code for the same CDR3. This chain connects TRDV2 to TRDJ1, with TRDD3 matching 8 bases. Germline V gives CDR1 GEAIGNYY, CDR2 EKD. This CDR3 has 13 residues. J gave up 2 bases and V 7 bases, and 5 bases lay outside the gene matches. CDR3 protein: CACEYWGTDKLIF. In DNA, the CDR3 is TGTGCCTGCGAGTACTGGGGGACCGATAAACTCATCTTT.

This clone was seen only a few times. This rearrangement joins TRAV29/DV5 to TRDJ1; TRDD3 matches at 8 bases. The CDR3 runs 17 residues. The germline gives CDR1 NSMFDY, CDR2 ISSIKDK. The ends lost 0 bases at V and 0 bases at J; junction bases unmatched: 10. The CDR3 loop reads CAASGSWGTRYTDKLIF. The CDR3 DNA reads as TGTGCAGCAAGCGGAAGCTGGGGGACACGGTACACCGATAAACTCATCTTT.

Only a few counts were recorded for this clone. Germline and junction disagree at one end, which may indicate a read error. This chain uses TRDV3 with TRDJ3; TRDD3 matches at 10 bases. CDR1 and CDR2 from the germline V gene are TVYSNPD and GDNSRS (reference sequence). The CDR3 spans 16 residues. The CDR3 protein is CASCTGGFWGTRQMFF. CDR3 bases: TGTGCCTCCTGTACTGGGGGATTCTGGGGCACCCGACAGATGTTTTTC.

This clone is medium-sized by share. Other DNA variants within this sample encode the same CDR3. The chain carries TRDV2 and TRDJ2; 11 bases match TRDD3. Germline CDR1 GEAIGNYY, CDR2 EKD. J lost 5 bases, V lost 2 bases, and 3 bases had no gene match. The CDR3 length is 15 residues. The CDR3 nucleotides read TGTGCCTGTGACAAACTGGGGGATATAACAGCACAACTCTTCTTT. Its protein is CACDKLGDITAQLFF.

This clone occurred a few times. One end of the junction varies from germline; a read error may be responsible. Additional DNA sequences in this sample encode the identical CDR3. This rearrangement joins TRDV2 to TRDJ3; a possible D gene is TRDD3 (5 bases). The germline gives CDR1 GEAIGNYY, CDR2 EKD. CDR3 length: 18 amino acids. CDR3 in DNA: TGTGCCTGCGACACCGCAGGGGGCCAATCTTGGGACACCCGACAGATGTTTTTC. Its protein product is CACDTAGGQSWDTRQMFF.

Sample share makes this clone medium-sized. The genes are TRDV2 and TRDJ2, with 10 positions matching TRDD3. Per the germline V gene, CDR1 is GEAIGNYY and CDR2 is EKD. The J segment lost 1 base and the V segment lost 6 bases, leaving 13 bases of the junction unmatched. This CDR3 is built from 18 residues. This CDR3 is CACSPVLGDGNLTAQLFF. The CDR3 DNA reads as TGTGCCTGTTCCCCTGTACTGGGGGATGGAAATTTGACAGCACAACTCTTCTTT.

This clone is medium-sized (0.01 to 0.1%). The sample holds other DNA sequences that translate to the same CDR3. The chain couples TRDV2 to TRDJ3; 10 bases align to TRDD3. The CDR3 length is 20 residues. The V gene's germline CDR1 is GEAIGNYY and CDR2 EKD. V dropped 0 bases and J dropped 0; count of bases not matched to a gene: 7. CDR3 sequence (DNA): TGTGCCTGTGACACCGTACTGGGGGATTCTAGCTCCTGGGACACCCGACAGATGTTTTTC. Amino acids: CACDTVLGDSSSWDTRQMFF.